The 22 T cell receptor beta chains given below trace back to one sample, sequenced in a study of T-cell reconstitution after alpha-beta-depleted transplantation in children. A TCRbeta library incorporating unique molecular identifiers was prepared. TCRdb reprocessed the PCR reads with MiXCR, giving one entry per CDR3 protein. Among just over 950,000 distinct CDR3 sequences, about 30% were seen once, and the ten largest hold over 25%. The source material was PBMCs, mostly from graft donor cells, sampled 360 days after TCRalphabeta/CD19-depleted stem cell transplant. The origin of the receptors is a boy less than two years old who had a stem cell transplant for SCID, so the T cells may come from the graft donor.

The J gene is TRBJ1-1, the V gene TRBV11-1, with D possibly being TRBD1 (6 bases). Germline CDR1 is SGHAT and CDR2 is FQDESV (reference sequence). V was cut by 1 base and J by 3 bases, with 18 bases left in between. This CDR3 is built from 17 residues. DNA for the CDR3: TGTGCCAGCAGCTTAGGACGGTACAGGGCGGTAGACACTGAAGCTTTCTTT. Translated: CASSLGRYRAVDTEAFF.

The chain uses TRBV5-1 and TRBJ2-1; D is uncertain. CDR1 SGHRS and CDR2 YFSETQ come from the germline V gene. V dropped 0 bases and J dropped 3 bases, with 7 bases sitting between them. The CDR3 runs to 14 residues. The CDR3 DNA reads TGCGCCAGCAGCTTGGACAGCCTCTACAATGAGCAGTTCTTC. It codes for CASSLDSLYNEQFF.

There are a few counts of this clonotype. This chain uses TRBV2 with TRBJ1-5, with a weak D call TRBD1 (6 bases). Trimming cost V 3 bases and J 3 bases, with 12 bases left between them. CDR1 is SNHLY and CDR2 is FYNNEI in the germline V gene. There are 15 residues in the CDR3. The CDR3 protein is CASSDLQGHNQPQHF. The CDR3 DNA follows: TGTGCCAGCAGTGACCTACAGGGTCACAATCAGCCCCAGCATTTT.

This clonotype occurred many times. This chain connects TRBV6-1 to TRBJ2-3; a weak D match, TRBD1 (5 bases). The germline V and J ends were trimmed by 5 bases and 2 bases, with 11 bases remaining between them. The CDR3 covers 14 residues. The V gene's germline CDR1 is MNHNS and CDR2 SASEGT. The CDR3 region is CASSPTASTDTQYF. CDR3 nucleotide sequence: TGTGCCAGCAGTCCGACAGCGTCCACAGATACGCAGTATTTT.

The chain links TRBV12-3 or TRBV12-4 to TRBJ2-5, with D perhaps TRBD2 (7 bases). The CDR3 length is 15 residues. Deletions cut 6 bases from V and 2 bases from J, with 16 bases between. The CDR3 loop is CASSHGGGGQETQYF. The CDR3 DNA follows: TGTGCCAGCAGCCACGGGGGCGGGGGACAAGAGACCCAGTACTTC.

The table lists this clonotype with a few counts. The genes are TRBV20-1 and TRBJ2-7; 7 nucleotides align to TRBD2. The J segment lost 2 bases and the V segment lost 3 bases, leaving 7 bases of the junction unmatched. The CDR3 totals 14 residues. Germline values: CDR1 DFQATT, CDR2 SNEGSKA (reference sequence). This CDR3 is CSARDPSGTYEQYF. The CDR3 DNA reads TGCAGTGCTAGGGACCCTAGCGGTACCTACGAGCAGTACTTC.

The sample holds a few counts of this clonotype. V gene TRBV6-5 combines with J gene TRBJ2-5, with TRBD1 as a possible D gene (5 bases). This CDR3 comprises 17 residues. Per the germline V gene, CDR1 is MNHEY and CDR2 is SVGAGI. V lost 0 bases, J lost 2 bases, and 16 bases lay in between. The CDR3 DNA sequence: TGTGCCAGCAGTTACTCGATTAGTCGACAGCTACAAGAGACCCAGTACTTC. Residues: CASSYSISRQLQETQYF.

The V gene is TRBV20-1, the J gene TRBJ2-7, with 9 bases matching TRBD1. With V trimmed by 6 bases and J by 3 bases, 6 bases remained unmatched. Germline V gene sequence: CDR1 DFQATT, CDR2 SNEGSKA (reference sequence). This CDR3 comprises 13 residues. CDR3 protein: CSAGQGLNYEQYF. CDR3 nucleotide sequence: TGCAGTGCGGGACAGGGATTAAACTACGAGCAGTACTTC.

V usage is TRBV25-1 and J usage is TRBJ2-2, with D tentatively TRBD1 or TRBD2 (6 bases each). V was clipped by 6 bases and J by 4 bases, with 18 bases between them. Germline V gene data show CDR1 as MGHDK and CDR2 as SYGVNS. CDR3 length equals 16 residues. CDR3 in amino acids: CASSGSGGKRTGELFF. The CDR3 coding sequence is TGTGCCAGCAGCGGGAGTGGGGGCAAACGCACCGGGGAGCTGTTTTTT.

V usage is TRBV7-2 and J usage is TRBJ2-1; 7 bases map to TRBD2. With V trimmed by 1 base and J by 7 bases, 7 bases remained unmatched. CDR3 size: 15 residues. Looked up from germline, CDR1 is SGHTA and CDR2 is FQGNSA. The CDR3 is CASSLEGLPTNEQFF. The CDR3 DNA is TGTGCCAGCAGCTTAGAGGGACTACCGACAAATGAGCAGTTCTTC.

Worth noting for this clonotype: At one end, the junction sequence differs from germline, possibly due to a read error. The V call is TRBV6-1, the J call TRBJ2-5, with D uncertain. CDR3 length: 14 amino acids. CDR1 is MNHNS and CDR2 is SASEGT in the germline V gene. The DNA for the CDR3 is TGTGCCAGCAGTCAAGGGTGGAACCAGGAGACCCAGTACTTC. Translated: CASSQGWNQETQYF.

V is TRBV6-4 and J is TRBJ2-1; tentatively, D is TRBD2 (6 bases). CDR1 and CDR2 (germline): MRHNA, SNTAGT. Trimming cost V 2 bases and J 3 bases, with 29 bases left between them. This CDR3 region has 21 residues. For the CDR3, the DNA is TGTGCCAGCAGTGACCCCCGGAGAGTTCTAGCCCCGGGGGACCACTACAATGAGCAGTTCTTC. Translated, it gives CASSDPRRVLAPGDHYNEQFF.

In its sample, this clonotype was seen a few times. The chain recombines TRBV6-5 with TRBJ2-2; no reliable D call. Germline V gene lookup returns CDR1 MNHEY and CDR2 SVGAGI. The CDR3 is 17 residues long. The ends were cut back, 0 bases at V and 1 base at J, with 12 bases in the middle. The CDR3 reads CASSYSMLWGNTGELFF. CDR3 in DNA: TGTGCCAGCAGTTACTCGATGTTGTGGGGGAACACCGGGGAGCTGTTTTTT.

The chain is built from TRBV20-1 and TRBJ1-5, with D possibly matching TRBD1 (5 bases). CDR3 size: 15 residues. The V and J ends lost 3 bases and 6 bases respectively, with 18 bases between them. Germline lookup yields CDR1 DFQATT and CDR2 SNEGSKA (reference sequence). The CDR3 protein is CSASPGGNGVQPQHF. Here the CDR3 DNA reads TGCAGTGCTAGTCCTGGGGGAAATGGTGTTCAGCCCCAGCATTTT.

This clonotype was counted at least ten times. The chain couples TRBV4-2 to TRBJ2-1, with D perhaps matching TRBD1 (6 bases). The germline V gene has CDR1 LGHNA and CDR2 YNFKEQ. CDR3 length equals 17 residues. V lost 0 bases, J lost 7 bases, and 19 bases lay in between. CDR3 residues: CASSQESGTPSGNEQFF. The CDR3 nucleotides read TGTGCCAGCAGCCAAGAGTCCGGGACACCCTCTGGAAATGAGCAGTTCTTC.

The chain has TRBV20-1 and TRBJ1-2; tentatively, D is TRBD1 (6 bases). There are 13 residues in the CDR3. CDR1 is DFQATT, CDR2 SNEGSKA, per germline (reference sequence). The V end was cut by 3 bases, the J end by 0 bases, with 8 bases between. The CDR3 bases are TGCAGTGCTAGCAGGGGAGCTAACTATGGCTACACCTTC. Its translation: CSASRGANYGYTF.

At least ten counts were recorded for this clonotype. The rearrangement joins TRBV4-2 to TRBJ2-1; D call uncertain. From germline, CDR1 is LGHNA and CDR2 YNFKEQ. With 0 bases removed from V and 5 bases from J, the gap between germline ends came to 11 bases. The CDR3 consists of 15 residues. As DNA, the CDR3 is TGTGCCAGCAGCCAAGATCCCGCTAGAAACAATGAGCAGTTCTTC. Protein sequence: CASSQDPARNNEQFF.

A few counts support this clonotype. The genes are TRBV29-1 and TRBJ2-5; D not certain. The CDR3 sequence is 14 residues long. V was trimmed by 1 base and J by 4 bases, leaving 13 bases between them. Germline values: CDR1 SQVTM, CDR2 ANQGSEA. CDR3 residues: CSVEVRSIGETQYF. The CDR3 nucleotides read TGCAGCGTTGAAGTGCGGAGCATTGGAGAGACCCAGTACTTC.

The V and J genes are TRBV5-1 and TRBJ2-4; 9 bases map to TRBD2. This CDR3 region has 15 residues. V dropped 2 bases and J dropped 1; count of bases not matched to a gene: 1. Germline lookup yields CDR1 SGHRS and CDR2 YFSETQ. The CDR3 is CASSFTSGAKNIQYF. As DNA, the CDR3 is TGCGCCAGCAGCTTCACTAGCGGGGCCAAAAACATTCAGTACTTC.

The V and J genes are TRBV29-1 and TRBJ2-7, with D uncertain. Trimming stripped 6 bases from V and 1 base from J, with 16 bases between. This CDR3 region has 14 residues. Germline loops: CDR1 SQVTM, CDR2 ANQGSEA. DNA of the CDR3: TGCAGCGTAGATCCAGTGCCACCATCCTACGAGCAGTACTTC. Protein: CSVDPVPPSYEQYF.

In its sample, this clonotype was seen a few times. The chain combines TRBV18 with TRBJ2-5; D remains unclear. The CDR3 covers 13 residues. Germline V gene data show CDR1 as KGHSH and CDR2 as LQKENI. V dropped 2 bases and J dropped 1 base, with 5 bases sitting between them. CDR3: CASSPSLQETQYF. Written as DNA, the CDR3 is TGTGCCAGCTCACCATCGCTCCAAGAGACCCAGTACTTC. Complete variable domain (other parts from reference TRBV18 and TRBJ2-5): NAGVMQNPRHLVRRRGQEARLRCSPMKGHSHVYWYRQLPEEGLKFMVYLQKENIIDESGMPKERFSAEFPKEGPSILRIQQVVRGDSAAYFCASSPSLQETQYFGPGTRLLVL.

A few counts support this clonotype. The chain recombines TRBV5-5 with TRBJ2-4; 9 bases agree with TRBD2. Losses at the gene ends were 2 bases for V and 3 bases for J; bases not matched to a gene: 9. From germline, CDR1 is SGHKS and CDR2 YYEKEE (reference sequence). The CDR3 loop spans 17 amino acids. CDR3 DNA sequence: TGTGCCAGCAGCTTCCCCGGGGCGGGGGGGCACAAAAACATTCAGTACTTC. It encodes CASSFPGAGGHKNIQYF.